This T cell receptor (beta chain) stems from a study of cytomegalovirus exposure and HLA in healthy donors. General study findings and limits: Productive rates of about 90% or about 30% were seen for most TCR beta V segments in an earlier analysis. While the bulk of TCR sequences proved rare, some public TCRs turned up in many donors.

Points on this clone: What it binds is not known.

The V and J ends lost 0 bases and 6 bases respectively, with 11 bases between them. The germline CDR1 and CDR2 sequences are SEHNR and FQNEAQ (reference sequence). This CDR3 region has 14 residues. Use of 60 Vbeta and 13 Jbeta primers characterized the PCR. The repertoire was sequenced with immunoSEQ multiplex PCR; TCRdb's copy has only in-frame clones and lacks some. Of approximately 170,000 clones in the sample, roughly 80% were seen once. This rearrangement joins TRBV7-9 to TRBJ1-1; D unclear. Sequencing input: PBMCs. The clonotype comes from a man aged 45-60 years in good health and CMV-seropositive. The CDR3 nucleotides are TGTGCCAGCAGCTTAGCACCCAGGTTCCCTGAAGCTTTCTTT. It is translated as CASSLAPRFPEAFF.